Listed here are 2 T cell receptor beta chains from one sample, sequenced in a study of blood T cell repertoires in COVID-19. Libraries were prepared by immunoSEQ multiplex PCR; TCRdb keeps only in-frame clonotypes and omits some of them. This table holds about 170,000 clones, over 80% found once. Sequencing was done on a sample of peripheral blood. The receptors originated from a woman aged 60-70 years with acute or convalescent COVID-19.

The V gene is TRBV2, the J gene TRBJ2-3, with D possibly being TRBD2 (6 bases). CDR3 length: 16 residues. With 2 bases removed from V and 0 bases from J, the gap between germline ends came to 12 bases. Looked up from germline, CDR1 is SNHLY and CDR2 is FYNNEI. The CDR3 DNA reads TGTGCCAGCAGTGAACACGGGAGACCTAGCACAGATACGCAGTATTTT. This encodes CASSEHGRPSTDTQYF.

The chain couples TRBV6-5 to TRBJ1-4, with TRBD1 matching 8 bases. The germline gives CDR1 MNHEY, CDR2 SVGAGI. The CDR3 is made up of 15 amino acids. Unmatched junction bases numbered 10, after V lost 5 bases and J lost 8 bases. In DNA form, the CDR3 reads TGTGCCAGCAGTAGGCCCGGGACAGGACAAGAAAAACTGTTTTTT. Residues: CASSRPGTGQEKLFF.